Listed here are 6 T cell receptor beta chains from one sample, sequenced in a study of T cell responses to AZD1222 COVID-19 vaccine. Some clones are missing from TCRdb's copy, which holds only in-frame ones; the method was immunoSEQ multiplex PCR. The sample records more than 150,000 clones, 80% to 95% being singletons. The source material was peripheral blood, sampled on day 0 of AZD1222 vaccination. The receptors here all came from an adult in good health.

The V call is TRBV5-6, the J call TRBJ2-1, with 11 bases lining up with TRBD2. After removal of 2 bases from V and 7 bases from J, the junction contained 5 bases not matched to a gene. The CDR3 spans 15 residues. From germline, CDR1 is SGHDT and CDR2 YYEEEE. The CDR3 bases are TGTGCCAGCAGCTTCAGACTAGCGGGATGGAATGAGCAGTTCTTC. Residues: CASSFRLAGWNEQFF.

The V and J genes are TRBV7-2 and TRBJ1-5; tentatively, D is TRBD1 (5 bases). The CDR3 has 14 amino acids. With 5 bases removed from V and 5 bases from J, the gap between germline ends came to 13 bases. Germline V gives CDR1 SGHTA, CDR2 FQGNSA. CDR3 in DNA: TGTGCCAGCAGCGCACAGGAGGGCTATCAGCCCCAGCATTTT. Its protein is CASSAQEGYQPQHF.

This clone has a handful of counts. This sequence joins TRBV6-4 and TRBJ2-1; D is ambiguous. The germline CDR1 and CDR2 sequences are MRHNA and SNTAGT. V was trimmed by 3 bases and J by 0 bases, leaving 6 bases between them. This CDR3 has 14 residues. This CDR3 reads CASSEGGSYNEQFF. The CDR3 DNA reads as TGTGCCAGCAGTGAGGGCGGCTCCTACAATGAGCAGTTCTTC.

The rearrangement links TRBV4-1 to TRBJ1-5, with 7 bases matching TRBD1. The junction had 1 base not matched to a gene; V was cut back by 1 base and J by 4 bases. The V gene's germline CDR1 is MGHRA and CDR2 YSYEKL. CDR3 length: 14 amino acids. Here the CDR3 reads CASSQGDSNQPQHF. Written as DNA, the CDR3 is TGCGCCAGCAGCCAAGGGGACAGTAATCAGCCCCAGCATTTT.

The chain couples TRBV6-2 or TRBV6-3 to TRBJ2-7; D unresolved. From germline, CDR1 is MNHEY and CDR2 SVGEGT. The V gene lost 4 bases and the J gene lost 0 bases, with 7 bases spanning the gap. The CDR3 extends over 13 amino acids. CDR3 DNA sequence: TGTGCCAGCAGTTCCCAACCCTCCTACGAGCAGTACGTC. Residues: CASSSQPSYEQYV.

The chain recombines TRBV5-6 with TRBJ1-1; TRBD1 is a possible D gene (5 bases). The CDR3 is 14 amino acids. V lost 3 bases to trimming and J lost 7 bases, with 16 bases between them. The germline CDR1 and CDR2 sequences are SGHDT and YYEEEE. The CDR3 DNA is TGTGCCAGCAGCTACCCAGGGTTCCGCTATGAAGCTTTCTTT. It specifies CASSYPGFRYEAFF. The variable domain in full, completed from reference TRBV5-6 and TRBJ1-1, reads DAGVTQSPTHLIKTRGQQVTLRCSPKSGHDTVSWYQQALGQGPQFIFQYYEEEERQRGNFPDRFSGHQFPNYSSELNVNALLLGDSALYLCASSYPGFRYEAFFGQGTRLTVV.